What follows are 2 T cell receptor beta chains derived from one specimen sequenced in a study of blood T cells in healthy people across ages. The second PCR ran roughly 7 to 12 cycles with a sample-barcoded 5' primer and J-beta primers. TCRdb itself ran the 5' RACE reads through MiXCR, one entry per CDR3 protein. The sample lists 630,000 or so distinct CDR3 sequences, roughly 32% occurring once. Sequencing was performed on blood. The receptors originated from a woman of 80 years or more in good health.

This clonotype was picked up a small number of times. CDR3: CASSLTGTSEEQFF. CDR3 sequence (DNA): TGTGCCAGCAGCCTAACTGGGACTAGTGAGGAGCAGTTCTTC. This chain uses TRBV6-1 with TRBJ2-1; 8 bases map to TRBD2. CDR3 length equals 14 residues. Germline-derived CDR1 and CDR2 are MNHNS and SASEGT. With 6 bases clipped from V and 10 bases from J, the junction kept 11 bases outside the gene matches.

This clonotype has a count of ten or more. CDR3 loop: CASSLSGGAYNEQFF. As DNA, the CDR3 is TGTGCCAGCAGCTTAAGCGGGGGTGCCTACAATGAGCAGTTCTTC. The rearrangement joins TRBV7-9 to TRBJ2-1; the match to TRBD2 covers 8 bases. CDR3 length equals 15 residues. The J segment lost 2 bases and the V segment lost 2 bases, leaving 2 bases of the junction unmatched. Per germline, CDR1 SEHNR and CDR2 FQNEAQ (reference sequence).